This entry is about one T cell receptor (beta chain). This CDR3 spans 14 amino acids. With V trimmed by 7 bases and J by 2 bases, 5 bases remained unmatched. The germline V gene encodes CDR1 SNHLY and CDR2 FYNNEI. This sample is drawn from a study of blood T cell repertoires in COVID-19. Study information: Acute and convalescent COVID-19 specimens originated in the United States, Italy and Spain. Nucleic acid was either cDNA or gDNA, and it came from T cells, B-cell-depleted T cells, or PBMCs.

Original processing notes: Estimates of nucleated cell counts were drawn from the amplification of reference gene primers. Using immunoSEQ multiplex PCR, the repertoire was profiled, and TCRdb retains in-frame clones only, with some absent. The V and J calls and clone size are taken from that table; D and trimming were inferred from the DNA. This table has 150,000 to 200,000 clones, around 85% appearing once. This rearrangement joins TRBV2 to TRBJ1-1, with 9 bases identical to TRBD1. This sequence was found in a human donor in a cohort sampled during active COVID-19. The specimen sequenced was peripheral blood. The CDR3 coding sequence is TGTGCCAGCAAGCCGGGACAGGGTAACACTGAAGCTTTCTTT. Translating it yields CASKPGQGNTEAFF.